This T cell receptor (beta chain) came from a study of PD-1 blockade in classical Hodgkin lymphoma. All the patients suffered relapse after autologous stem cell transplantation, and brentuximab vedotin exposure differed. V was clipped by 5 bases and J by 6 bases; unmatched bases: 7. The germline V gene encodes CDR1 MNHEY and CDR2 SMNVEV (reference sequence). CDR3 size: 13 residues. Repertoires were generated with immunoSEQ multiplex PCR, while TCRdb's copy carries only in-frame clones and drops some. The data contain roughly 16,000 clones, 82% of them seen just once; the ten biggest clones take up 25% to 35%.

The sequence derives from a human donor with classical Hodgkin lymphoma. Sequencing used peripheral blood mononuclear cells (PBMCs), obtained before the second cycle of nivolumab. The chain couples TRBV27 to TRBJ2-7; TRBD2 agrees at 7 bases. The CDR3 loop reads CASSTLGGGEQYF. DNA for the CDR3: TGTGCCAGCAGTACACTGGGGGGGGGCGAGCAGTACTTC.